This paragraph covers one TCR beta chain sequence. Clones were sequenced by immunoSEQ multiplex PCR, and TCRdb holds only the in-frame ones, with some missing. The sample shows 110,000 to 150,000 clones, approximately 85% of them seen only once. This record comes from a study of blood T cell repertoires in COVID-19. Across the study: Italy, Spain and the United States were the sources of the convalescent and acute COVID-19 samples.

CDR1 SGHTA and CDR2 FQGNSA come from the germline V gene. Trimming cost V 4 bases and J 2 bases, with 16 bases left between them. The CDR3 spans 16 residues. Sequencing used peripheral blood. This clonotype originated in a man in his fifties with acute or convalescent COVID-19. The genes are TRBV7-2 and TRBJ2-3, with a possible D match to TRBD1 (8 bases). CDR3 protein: CASSSGQGLFTDTQYF. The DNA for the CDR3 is TGTGCCAGCAGCTCTGGACAGGGACTATTCACAGATACGCAGTATTTT.